The clone carrying this T cell receptor (beta chain) was seen a few times. The PCR had 60 Vbeta and 13 Jbeta primers. Measured with immunoSEQ multiplex PCR; TCRdb has only the in-frame clones, and not every one. This table holds tens of thousands of clones, 78% found once. The data were obtained in a study of cytomegalovirus exposure and HLA in healthy donors. Germline V gene sequence: CDR1 SEHNR, CDR2 FQNEAQ (reference sequence). The CDR3 sequence is 13 residues long. V was cut by 4 bases and J by 5 bases, with 12 bases left in between. The clonotype originates from a middle-aged man in good health and CMV-seronegative. Material: PBMCs. The chain has TRBV7-9 and TRBJ2-7; no reliable D call. DNA for the CDR3: TGTGCCAGCAGCTACCTGAGTCTGAACGAGCAGTACTTC. It specifies CASSYLSLNEQYF.